The next 15 T cell receptor beta chains were all read from a single sample in a study of identical twins (dated by TCRdb to the mid-2010s). Library generation was performed with 5' RACE. Sequenced using an Illumina HiSeq 2000. TCRdb redid the processing of the public reads, applying fastp at Q25 and MiXCR, and retained in-frame beta chains. Rows are combined by CDR3 protein, so each entry shows the most common genes and DNA. For this sample there are some 570,000 distinct CDR3 sequences; about 22% appear just once. The ten largest clonotypes hold around 0.47% of the sample. The sample also formed part of further work on yellow fever vaccine responses in identical twins.

The sample taken for sequencing was CD4+ T cells sorted from blood. All receptors come from a woman aged 18-29 years in good health.

This clonotype was seen a handful of times. The V and J genes are TRBV6-1 and TRBJ2-7; no clear D. Trimming shortened V by 9 bases and J by 5 bases, and 17 bases separated the two germline ends. Germline assignment: CDR1 MNHNS and CDR2 SASEGT. This CDR3 has 13 residues. Here the CDR3 reads CARQNQTWHEQYV. The CDR3 DNA reads TGTGCCAGGCAAAACCAAACCTGGCACGAGCAGTACGTC.

The chain combines TRBV5-1 with TRBJ1-5, with D possibly being TRBD1 (5 bases). V was trimmed by 0 bases and J by 2 bases, leaving 9 bases between them. This CDR3 contains 15 residues. Germline V gives CDR1 SGHRS, CDR2 YFSETQ. The CDR3 here is CASSLAGSRNQPQHF. The CDR3 bases are TGCGCCAGCAGCTTGGCAGGGAGCCGCAATCAGCCCCAGCATTTT.

This chain links TRBV12-3 or TRBV12-4 with TRBJ2-2; D gene ambiguous. Trimming stripped 5 bases from V and 2 bases from J, with 12 bases between. This CDR3 has 15 amino acids. CDR3 sequence: CASSVFPTNTGELFF. The CDR3 DNA reads as TGTGCCAGCAGTGTATTCCCGACCAACACCGGGGAGCTGTTTTTT.

The genes are TRBV5-1 and TRBJ2-3; weak D call: TRBD1 (6 bases). Germline loops: CDR1 SGHRS, CDR2 YFSETQ. The ends were cut back, 3 bases at V and 4 bases at J, with 12 bases in the middle. This CDR3 spans 14 amino acids. CDR3 nucleotides: TGCGCCAGCAGCTCTGGACAGTCTCCAGATACGCAGTATTTT. It specifies CASSSGQSPDTQYF.

This clonotype was seen a few times. The chain recombines TRBV4-1 with TRBJ2-7; 7 bases agree with TRBD1. CDR3 length equals 15 residues. The V segment lost 0 bases and the J segment 6 bases; nucleotides outside the gene matches: 8. Germline CDR1 and CDR2: MGHRA and YSYEKL. CDR3 coding DNA: TGCGCCAGCAGCCAAGATCCCACAGGGGTTCGCGAGCAGTACGTC. Its translation is CASSQDPTGVREQYV.

In its sample, this clonotype was seen a few times. The chain joins TRBV10-3 to TRBJ2-7; 11 nucleotides agree with TRBD2. Germline V lookup: CDR1 ENHRY, CDR2 SYGVKD. The junction had 6 bases not matched to a gene; V was cut back by 4 bases and J by 7 bases. The CDR3 is made up of 14 amino acids. CDR3 in amino acids: CAISATGTSGEQYV. As DNA, the CDR3 is TGTGCCATCAGTGCGACCGGGACTAGCGGTGAGCAGTACGTC.

The sample holds a few counts of this clonotype. V is TRBV11-3 and J is TRBJ2-1; D perhaps matches TRBD1 (6 bases). The CDR3 runs 15 residues. Trimming stripped 5 bases from V and 3 bases from J, with 14 bases between. Germline assignment: CDR1 SGHNT and CDR2 YENEEA. Written as DNA, the CDR3 is TGTGCCAGCAGCCCTTGGACAGACAGCTACAATGAGCAGTTCTTC. The encoded protein is CASSPWTDSYNEQFF.

V is TRBV21-1 and J is TRBJ1-1; the D call in the table, TRBD1, was not verified against the DNA. TRBV21-1 counts as a pseudogene. This CDR3 contains 16 residues. CDR3 in amino acids: CASRGEGGWKNTEAFF. The DNA for the CDR3 is TGTGCCAGCAGGGGAGAGGGGGGTTGGAAAAACACTGAAGCTTTCTTT.

This chain links TRBV5-1 with TRBJ2-3; TRBD2 agrees at 7 bases. The CDR3 is 16 residues long. Germline assignment: CDR1 SGHRS and CDR2 YFSETQ. J gave up 2 bases and V 0 bases, and 6 bases lay outside the gene matches. This CDR3 reads CASSLEGRAYTDTQYF. Written as DNA, the CDR3 is TGCGCCAGCAGCTTGGAAGGGAGGGCCTACACAGATACGCAGTATTTT.

This clonotype was picked up a small number of times. This chain joins TRBV19 and TRBJ2-6; possibly TRBD1 for D (5 bases). Trimming pared 3 bases from V and 0 bases from J, leaving 12 bases between. Germline lookup yields CDR1 LNHDA and CDR2 SQIVND (reference sequence). There are 17 residues in the CDR3. CDR3 nucleotide sequence: TGTGCCAGTAGTATTCAGGGCCGAAACTCTGGGGCCAACGTCCTGACTTTC. Its protein product is CASSIQGRNSGANVLTF.

The rearrangement uses TRBV12-3 or TRBV12-4 and TRBJ2-7, with unresolved D. This CDR3 is 14 amino acids long. The V and J ends lost 5 bases and 2 bases respectively, with 13 bases between them. The CDR3 sequence is CASSGRSKAYEQYV. The CDR3 DNA sequence: TGTGCCAGCAGTGGTCGATCAAAAGCCTACGAGCAGTACGTC.

This clonotype was counted a few times. This CDR3 reads CASSQAWAGYNEQFF. The CDR3 bases are TGTGCCAGCAGCCAAGCTTGGGCAGGATACAATGAGCAGTTCTTC. This chain connects TRBV3-1 to TRBJ2-1; D is uncertain. Germline CDR1 LGHDT, CDR2 YNNKEL (reference sequence). V lost 1 base to trimming and J lost 4 bases, with 11 bases between them. The CDR3 totals 15 residues.

This clonotype was seen only a few times. V and J are TRBV27 and TRBJ1-1; TRBD1 is a possible D gene (6 bases). The length of the CDR3 is 15 residues. From germline, CDR1 is MNHEY and CDR2 SMNVEV (reference sequence). Trimming took 3 bases from V and 0 from J, leaving 11 bases between them. Here the CDR3 DNA reads TGTGCCAGCAGTTTTGGGGGGCTGGTGAACACTGAAGCTTTCTTT. It is translated as CASSFGGLVNTEAFF.

This sequence joins TRBV9 and TRBJ1-4, with D hard to call. CDR3 length equals 16 residues. Trimming took off 3 bases at V and 0 bases at J, with 12 bases between the two ends. Germline V gene data show CDR1 as SGDLS and CDR2 as YYNGEE. The CDR3, as DNA: TGTGCCAGCAGCGCCCTGGGAACTGCAACTAATGAAAAACTGTTTTTT. Its translation: CASSALGTATNEKLFF.

This clonotype was seen only a few times. The chain links TRBV5-1 to TRBJ2-1; 11 bases are shared with TRBD2. This CDR3 has 15 amino acids. The V gene's germline CDR1 is SGHRS and CDR2 YFSETQ. After removal of 4 bases from V and 7 bases from J, the junction contained 7 bases not matched to a gene. The CDR3 bases are TGCGCCAGCAGCGTACTAGCGGGAGATAGTAATGAGCAGTTCTTC. It is translated as CASSVLAGDSNEQFF.